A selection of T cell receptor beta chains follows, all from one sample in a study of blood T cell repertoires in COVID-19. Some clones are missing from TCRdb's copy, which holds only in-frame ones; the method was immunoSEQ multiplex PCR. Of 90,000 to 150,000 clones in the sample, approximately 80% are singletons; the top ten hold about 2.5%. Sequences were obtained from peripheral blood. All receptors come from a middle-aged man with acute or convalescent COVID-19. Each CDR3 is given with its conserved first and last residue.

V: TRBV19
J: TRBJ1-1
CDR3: CASRRQGWVTEAFF

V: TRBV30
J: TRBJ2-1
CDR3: CAWTQGFYNEQFF

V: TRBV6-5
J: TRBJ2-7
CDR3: CASSYSQGAFEQYF

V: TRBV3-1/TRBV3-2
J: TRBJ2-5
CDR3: CASSQGLAGGQETQYF

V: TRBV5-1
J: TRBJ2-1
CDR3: CASSLELAANEQFF

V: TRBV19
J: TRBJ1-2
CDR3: CASSIGTVRVYGYTF

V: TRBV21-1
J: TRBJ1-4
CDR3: CASSRGIRDSNEKLFF

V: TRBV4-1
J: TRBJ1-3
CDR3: CASSQIGDKSSGNTIYF

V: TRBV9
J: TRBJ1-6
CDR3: CASSVEGQGVGSPLHF

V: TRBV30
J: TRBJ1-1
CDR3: CAWGTGGLILAFF

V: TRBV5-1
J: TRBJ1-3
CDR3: CASSLAIGQGESRSGNTIYF

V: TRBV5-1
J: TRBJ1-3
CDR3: CASSERTGSGNTIYF

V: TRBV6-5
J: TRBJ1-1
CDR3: CASHRRTEAFF

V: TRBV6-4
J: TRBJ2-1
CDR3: CASSDTSGGWDEQFF

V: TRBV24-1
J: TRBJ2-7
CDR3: CATSRQGDYEQYF

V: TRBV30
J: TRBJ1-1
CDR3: CAWSGDRTTEAFF

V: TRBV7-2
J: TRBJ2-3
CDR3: CASSVGRQSDTQYF